The 9 T cell receptor beta chains in this list originate from one sample, sequenced in a study of blood T cells in healthy people across ages. A second PCR, run for about 7 to 11 cycles, used a sample-barcoded 5' primer plus a J-beta primer mix. TCRdb re-called the 5' RACE reads with MiXCR, one entry per CDR3 protein. The sample comprises about 800,000 distinct CDR3 sequences, around 25% of which are singletons, and approximately 4% rests with the top ten. The sample was also reused in another study, on T cells of mothers and their children.

The sequenced sample consisted of blood. These TCRs come from a boy aged 10-17 years in good health.

This clonotype was counted only a few times. The chain has TRBV30 and TRBJ2-4; D is perhaps TRBD2 (6 bases). CDR3 length: 11 amino acids. Germline values: CDR1 GTSNPN, CDR2 SVGIG (reference sequence). Between the trimmed V and J ends, which lost 5 bases and 8 bases, there was a span of 10 bases. The DNA of the CDR3 is TGTGCCTGGCAGGGCGGGGACATTCAGTACTTC. It encodes CAWQGGDIQYF.

The chain couples TRBV20-1 to TRBJ1-6, with TRBD1 as a possible D gene (6 bases). This CDR3 has 16 residues. V was cut by 0 bases and J by 10 bases, with 19 bases left in between. Germline-derived CDR1 and CDR2 are DFQATT and SNEGSKA (reference sequence). The DNA for the CDR3 is TGCAGTGCTAGAGATACAGGGACGACCGGGCGGTCACCCCTCCACTTT. Its translation: CSARDTGTTGRSPLHF.

There are a few counts of this clonotype. This sequence joins TRBV4-3 and TRBJ2-6; 10 bases are shared with TRBD2. Germline assignment: CDR1 LGHNA and CDR2 YSLEER. With V trimmed by 1 base and J by 1 base, 4 bases remained unmatched. The CDR3 is made up of 18 amino acids. This CDR3 reads CASSQVSGGASGANVLTF. In nucleotides, the CDR3 is TGCGCCAGCAGCCAAGTAAGCGGGGGGGCTTCTGGGGCCAACGTCCTGACTTTC.

Only a few counts were recorded for this clonotype. This rearrangement joins TRBV7-9 to TRBJ2-7; the match to TRBD2 covers 11 bases. This CDR3 contains 15 residues. Germline V CDR1 and CDR2: SEHNR, FQNEAQ (reference sequence). After removal of 5 bases from V and 5 bases from J, the junction contained 8 bases not matched to a gene. CDR3 nucleotide sequence: TGTGCCAGCAGCCGTAGCGGGAGGGGAACCCACGAGCAGTACTTC. Its protein is CASSRSGRGTHEQYF.

The rearrangement joins TRBV4-1 to TRBJ1-1; D possibly corresponds to TRBD1 (5 bases). Germline assignment: CDR1 MGHRA and CDR2 YSYEKL. V was clipped by 0 bases and J by 4 bases, with 15 bases between them. CDR3 size: 16 residues. CDR3 DNA: TGCGCCAGCAGCCAAGATCTTGGGGGGAGGAGCACTGAAGCTTTCTTT. Protein sequence: CASSQDLGGRSTEAFF.

This clonotype came up a few times. The J gene is TRBJ2-5, the V gene TRBV7-2; D tentatively fits TRBD1 or TRBD2 (5 bases each). Germline V gives CDR1 SGHTA, CDR2 FQGNSA. Trimming shortened V by 5 bases and J by 8 bases, and 21 bases separated the two germline ends. The CDR3 runs 15 residues. The CDR3 spells CASSMGTVRIETQYF. CDR3 DNA: TGTGCCAGCAGCATGGGGACGGTGAGAATTGAAACCCAGTACTTC.

The chain is built from TRBV7-9 and TRBJ2-7, with D perhaps TRBD1 (5 bases). Germline V CDR1 and CDR2: SEHNR, FQNEAQ (reference sequence). This CDR3 is built from 14 residues. V gave up 1 base and J gave up 4 bases, with 11 bases separating them. The chain's CDR3 is CASSLVGAGYEQYF. The CDR3 nucleotides are TGTGCCAGCAGCTTAGTGGGTGCAGGGTACGAGCAGTACTTC.

The chain is built from TRBV29-1 and TRBJ2-1; 11 bases map to TRBD2. The CDR3 is 16 residues long. The germline V gene has CDR1 SQVTM and CDR2 ANQGSEA. V lost 3 bases, J lost 2 bases, and 6 bases stayed unmatched. Written as DNA, the CDR3 is TGCAGCGTTGAGTACGGGACTAGCGGAACCTACAATGAGCAGTTCTTC. Amino acids: CSVEYGTSGTYNEQFF.

This clonotype was counted only a few times. The rearrangement uses TRBV6-2 or TRBV6-3 and TRBJ2-1; 16 positions match TRBD2. V gave up 6 bases and J gave up 9 bases; unmatched junction bases: 5. This CDR3 comprises 15 residues. Germline loops: CDR1 MNHEY, CDR2 SVGEGT. CDR3 amino acids: CASSKGLAGGTEQFF. The CDR3 DNA reads as TGTGCCAGCAGCAAGGGACTAGCGGGAGGGACTGAGCAGTTCTTC.